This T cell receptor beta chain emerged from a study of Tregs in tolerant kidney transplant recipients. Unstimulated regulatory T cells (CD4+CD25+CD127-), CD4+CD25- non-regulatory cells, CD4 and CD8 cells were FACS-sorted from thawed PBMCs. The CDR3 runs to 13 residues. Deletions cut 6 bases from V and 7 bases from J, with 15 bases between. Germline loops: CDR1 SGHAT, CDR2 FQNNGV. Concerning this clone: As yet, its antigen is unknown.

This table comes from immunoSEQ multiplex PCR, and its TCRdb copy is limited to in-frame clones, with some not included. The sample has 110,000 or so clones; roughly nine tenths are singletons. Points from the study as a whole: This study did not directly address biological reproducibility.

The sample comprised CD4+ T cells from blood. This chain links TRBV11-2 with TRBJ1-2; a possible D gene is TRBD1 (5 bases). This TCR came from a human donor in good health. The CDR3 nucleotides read TGTGCCAGCAGTCTCGGAGGGGCGCTTGGCTACACCTTC. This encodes CASSLGGALGYTF. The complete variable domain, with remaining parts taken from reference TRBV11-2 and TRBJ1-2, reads EAGVAQSPRYKIIEKRQSVAFWCNPISGHATLYWYQQILGQGPKLLIQFQNNGVVDDSQLPKDRFSAERLKGVDSTLKIQPAKLEDSAVYLCASSLGGALGYTFGSGTRLTVV.